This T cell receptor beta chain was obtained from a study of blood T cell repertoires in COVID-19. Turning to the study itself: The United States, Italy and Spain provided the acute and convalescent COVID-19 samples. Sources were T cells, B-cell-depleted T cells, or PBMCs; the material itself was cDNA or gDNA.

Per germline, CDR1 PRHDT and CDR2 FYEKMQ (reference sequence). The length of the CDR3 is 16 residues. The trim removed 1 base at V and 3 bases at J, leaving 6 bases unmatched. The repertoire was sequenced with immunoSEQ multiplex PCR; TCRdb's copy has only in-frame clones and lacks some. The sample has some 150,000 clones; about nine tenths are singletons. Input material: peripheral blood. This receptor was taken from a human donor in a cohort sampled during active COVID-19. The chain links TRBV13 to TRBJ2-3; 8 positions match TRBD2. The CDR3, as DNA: TGTGCCAGCAGCTTAGAGGGGAGCGGGGGTACAGATACGCAGTATTTT. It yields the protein CASSLEGSGGTDTQYF.